This T cell receptor (beta chain) was identified in a study of blood T cell repertoires in COVID-19 (dated by TCRdb to the early 2020s). As for the study more broadly: Collaborator samples came from the United States, Italy and Spain and covered acute and convalescent phases of COVID-19. The prospective study material was composed of cDNA or gDNA derived from T cells, B-cell-depleted T cells, or PBMCs. Deeply sampled blood TCRbeta repertoires from subjects exposed to, actively infected with, or recovered from COVID-19 were included in the dataset. The repertoires were released in a freely available public database meant as a resource for research on the immune response to SARS-CoV-2. Samples came from the ongoing ImmuneRACE study (first 160 participants) plus 1,254 subjects from 6 global collaborators. Sample metadata almost always included a de-identified subject ID, COVID-19 status, age in years and sex. Where available, HLA class I and class II types were obtained from metadata supplied by the sample provider rather than from assay-based typing. Broader findings and caveats from the paper: How much clinical and demographic metadata was included differed by source and by participant, and the metadata was provided uncurated.

The immunoSEQ Assay, a bias-controlled multiplex PCR, was used to amplify TCRbeta CDR3 regions from genomic DNA. On the authors' methods: Within the assay, amplification of reference gene primers was used to estimate how many nucleated cells each sample contained. To quantify the absolute abundance of each unique TCRbeta CDR3 rearrangement, sequence reads were collapsed and filtered. For each sample, productive Simpson clonality was calculated as the square root of Simpson's diversity index over productive rearrangements. In TCRdb, the immuneACCESS table is reduced to in-frame sequences with V and J assigned. These tables do not hold every clone; where another copy was compared, an unresolved V gene accounts for under half, and the others remain unexplained. V and J calls plus clone size are reproduced from that table; the DNA served to infer D and trimming. In this sample the table shows under 250,000 clones, approximately 88% of which occur a single time. The top ten clones comprise less than 7.5% of the sample.

Samples from volunteer blood donors who had recovered from COVID-19 were contributed by a second Seattle source. The collaborating institutions used their own protocols to collect whole blood in K2EDTA tubes. Collaborator samples were shipped for TCRbeta analysis as frozen whole blood, isolated PBMCs, or DNA extracted from either sample type. CDR1 and CDR2 (SGHRS, YFSETQ) derive from the germline V gene. There are 15 amino acids in the CDR3, from cysteine to phenylalanine inclusive. CDR3 DNA is the only sequence kept; it has 45 bases, read in frame from the first base. Compared with germline, V lacks 0 bases and J lacks 7 bases; bases without a gene match: 6. For this clone: No cognate antigen has been identified for it. The input lacks base qualities; no much larger clone sits a single base away.

The V and J genes are TRBV5-1 and TRBJ2-2; 7 bases in between match TRBD2. The clonotype originates from a man aged 55 to 70 who had recovered from COVID-19. The source material was peripheral blood. CDR3 sequence: CASSLASGRVGELFF. The bases read TGCGCCAGCAGCTTGGCATCAGGGAGGGTCGGGGAGCTGTTTTTT.